These T cell receptor beta chains were read from a single sample in a study of cytomegalovirus exposure and HLA in healthy donors. Libraries were prepared by immunoSEQ multiplex PCR; TCRdb keeps only in-frame clonotypes and omits some of them. The sample yields some 150,000 clones, about four fifths seen once. Sequenced input: PBMCs. All receptors derive from a woman between 40 and 50 years old in good health and CMV-seronegative. CDR3s include the opening cysteine and the closing phenylalanine or tryptophan. D genes are given only for firm matches. Clone size appears in some rows only: once, few, many, or a class for an expanded clone.

d_call,v_call,clone_size,j_call,cdr3_aa,cdr3_nt
.,TRBV10-3,.,TRBJ2-2,CATVGQFSSNTGELFF,TGTGCCACCGTCGGACAGTTTTCCTCGAACACCGGGGAGCTGTTTTTT
TRBD2,TRBV15,.,TRBJ2-5,CATSRDRGGSETQYF,TGTGCCACCAGCAGAGATCGCGGGGGTTCGGAGACCCAGTACTTC
.,TRBV9,.,TRBJ2-1,CASSPQEGWGSYNEQFF,TGTGCCAGCAGCCCGCAGGAGGGATGGGGCTCCTACAATGAGCAGTTCTTC
TRBD1,TRBV2,.,TRBJ1-5,CASSERGRLGNQPQHF,TGTGCCAGCAGTGAAAGGGGGCGCTTGGGCAATCAGCCCCAGCATTTT
TRBD1,TRBV5-8,.,TRBJ1-4,CASSRRDRDRKGLFF,TGTGCCAGCAGCCGTCGGGACAGGGACAGGAAAGGTCTGTTTTTT
.,TRBV4-1,.,TRBJ1-3,CASTIDMTGENTIYF,TGCGCCAGCACCATAGACATGACGGGGGAGAACACCATATATTTT
.,TRBV28,.,TRBJ2-3,CASKGAVASTDTQYF,TGTGCCAGCAAAGGAGCAGTAGCTAGCACAGATACGCAGTATTTT
.,TRBV27,once,TRBJ2-7,CASSQRLDIEQYF,TGTGCCAGCAGTCAACGACTAGATATCGAGCAGTACTTC
.,TRBV28,once,TRBJ1-6,CASSLRSYNSPLHF,TGTGCCAGCAGTTTACGCTCCTATAATTCACCCCTCCACTTT
.,TRBV27,.,TRBJ1-1,CASSWLGRNTEAFF,TGTGCCAGCAGTTGGTTGGGCAGGAACACTGAAGCTTTCTTT